This TCR beta chain was retrieved from a study of T cell changes during pregnancy in multiple sclerosis. The data were produced by immunoSEQ multiplex PCR, yet TCRdb's version contains in-frame clones alone and is incomplete. The sample records roughly 49,000 clones, 92% being singletons. Germline V gene lookup returns CDR1 SGDLS and CDR2 YYNGEE. V was cut by 0 bases and J by 1 base, with 10 bases left in between. The CDR3 is 15 amino acids. The V and J genes are TRBV9 and TRBJ1-1; TRBD1 might be the D (5 bases). This TCR came from a female donor with multiple sclerosis, enrolled in a pregnancy study. The sample consisted of peripheral blood, taken after pregnancy. The CDR3 coding sequence is TGTGCCAGCAGCGTAGACGGGGGTGGGAACACTGAAGCTTTCTTT. This encodes CASSVDGGGNTEAFF.